This T cell receptor beta chain was found in a study of response to subunit inactivated influenza vaccine. This clonotype was detected ten times or more. Its specificity is not known. A single record per CDR3 protein comes from TCRdb applying MiXCR to the RT-PCR reads. The table records more than 150,000 distinct CDR3 sequences, around 9% of them present only once. Germline V lookup: CDR1 SNHLY, CDR2 FYNNEI. This CDR3 contains 12 residues. Between the trimmed V and J ends, which lost 1 base and 4 bases, there was a span of 4 bases. Points from the study as a whole: T cells newly recruited by each seasonal influenza vaccination are few, the authors suggested.

The TCR was taken from a man in his fifties who received an inactivated influenza vaccine. This rearrangement joins TRBV2 to TRBJ2-5; D not certain. The sample in question was non-naive T cells sorted from PBMCs, obtained on the day of vaccination. The CDR3 coding sequence is TGTGCCAGCAGTGAAGAGAGAGAGACCCAGTACTTC. It specifies CASSEERETQYF.